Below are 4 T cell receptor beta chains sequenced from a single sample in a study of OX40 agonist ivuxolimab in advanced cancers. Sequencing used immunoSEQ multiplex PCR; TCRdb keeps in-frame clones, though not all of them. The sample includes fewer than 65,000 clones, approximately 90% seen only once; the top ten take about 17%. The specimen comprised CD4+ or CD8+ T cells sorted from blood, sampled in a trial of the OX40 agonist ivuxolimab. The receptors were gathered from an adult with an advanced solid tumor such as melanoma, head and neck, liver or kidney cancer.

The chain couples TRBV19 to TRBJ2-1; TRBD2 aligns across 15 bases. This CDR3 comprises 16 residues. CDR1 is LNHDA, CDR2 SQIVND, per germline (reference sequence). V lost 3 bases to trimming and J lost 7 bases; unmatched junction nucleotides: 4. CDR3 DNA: TGTGCCAGTAGTATGGGCGGGACTAGCGGGGGGAATGAGCAGTTCTTC. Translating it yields CASSMGGTSGGNEQFF.

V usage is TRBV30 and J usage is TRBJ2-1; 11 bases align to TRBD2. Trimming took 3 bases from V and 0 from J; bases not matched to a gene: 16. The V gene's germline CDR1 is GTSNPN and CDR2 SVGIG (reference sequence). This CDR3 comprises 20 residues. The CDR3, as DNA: TGTGCCTGGAGCCCTTTTGGGGGTCTAGCGGGGGGCTCCTCCTACAATGAGCAGTTCTTC. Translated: CAWSPFGGLAGGSSYNEQFF.

CDR3 residues: CASREQGRTLYTEAFF. DNA of the CDR3: TGTGCCAGCAGGGAACAGGGACGCACTCTATACACTGAAGCTTTCTTT. The V and J genes are TRBV6-4 and TRBJ1-1; D might be TRBD1 (6 bases). The CDR3 extends over 16 amino acids. Germline V CDR1 and CDR2: MRHNA, SNTAGT. Trimming cost V 6 bases and J 3 bases, with 20 bases left between them.

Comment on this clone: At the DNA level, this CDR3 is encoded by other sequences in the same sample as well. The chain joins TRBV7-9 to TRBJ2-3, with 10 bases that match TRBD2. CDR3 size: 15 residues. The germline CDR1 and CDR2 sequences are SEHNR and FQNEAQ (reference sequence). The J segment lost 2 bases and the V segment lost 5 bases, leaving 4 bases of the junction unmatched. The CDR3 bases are TGTGCCAGCAGCCCCAGCGGGGGGGCCACAGATACGCAGTATTTT. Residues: CASSPSGGATDTQYF.